The TCR beta chain under discussion was sequenced for a study of identical twins. CDR3 size: 14 residues. The V gene's germline CDR1 is LGHDT and CDR2 YNNKEL (reference sequence). TCRdb independently ran MiXCR on the 5' RACE reads; one entry per CDR3 protein. The table shows fewer than 900,000 distinct CDR3 sequences, with around 20% occurring only once. There are many counts of this clonotype. The junction and the germline gene differ at one end; a read error may be behind it. The data were also submitted as part of a second study, on T cells expressing NK-cell markers.

This TCR derives from a woman aged 18-29 years in good health. V usage is TRBV3-1 and J usage is TRBJ2-3; the match to TRBD2 covers 10 bases. The sequenced sample consisted of PBMCs. The CDR3 region is CASSQLAGTDTQYF. The CDR3 coding sequence is TGCGCCAGCAGCCAACTAGCGGGAACGGATACGCAGTATTTT.